The 25 T cell receptor beta chains listed next were all sequenced from one sample in a study of naive and memory T cell subsets. Four PCR rounds used nested alpha and beta constant region primers plus the SP2 primer. MiXCR, run by TCRdb on the 5' RACE reads, gives a single entry per CDR3 protein. The sample carries 58,000 or so distinct CDR3 sequences, under 10% recorded once. An oligonucleotide containing a UMI was ligated to the 3' end of TCR cDNA. These receptors came from a female donor in good health.

This clonotype has only a few counts. V is TRBV5-6 and J is TRBJ1-6; D call uncertain. V was trimmed by 1 base and J by 11 bases, leaving 10 bases between them. Per germline, CDR1 SGHDT and CDR2 YYEEEE. This CDR3 has 13 residues. CDR3 sequence: CASSLPSGTPLHF. In nucleotides, the CDR3 is TGTGCCAGCAGCTTGCCCAGTGGAACACCCCTCCACTTT.

This clonotype was recorded many times. The rearrangement uses TRBV20-1 and TRBJ2-5, with D perhaps TRBD2 (5 bases). Looked up from germline, CDR1 is DFQATT and CDR2 is SNEGSKA (reference sequence). CDR3 length equals 15 residues. The CDR3 protein is CSGLTRASFQETQYF. The CDR3 DNA reads TGCAGCGGGCTAACGAGGGCTTCCTTCCAAGAGACCCAGTACTTC.

This clonotype appeared many times. V and J are TRBV5-6 and TRBJ1-6; 7 bases line up with TRBD1. V shed 7 bases and J 10 bases; nucleotides not matched to a gene: 11. The CDR3 totals 14 residues. Germline V CDR1 and CDR2: SGHDT, YYEEEE. CDR3 in amino acids: CASSWRGRGSPLHF. CDR3 sequence (DNA): TGTGCCAGCTCTTGGAGGGGCAGGGGGTCACCCCTCCACTTT.

This clonotype was counted ten times or more. The chain is built from TRBV29-1 and TRBJ1-1, with D hard to call. Trimming stripped 7 bases from V and 6 bases from J, with 15 bases between. Germline V lookup: CDR1 SQVTM, CDR2 ANQGSEA. The CDR3 loop spans 12 amino acids. The CDR3 loop reads CSGTVTSAEAFF. CDR3 DNA: TGCAGCGGGACGGTGACAAGCGCTGAAGCTTTCTTT.

This clonotype has just a few counts. This rearrangement joins TRBV20-1 to TRBJ2-3, with a tentative D call TRBD2 (5 bases). The CDR3 has 15 amino acids. Germline assignment: CDR1 DFQATT and CDR2 SNEGSKA (reference sequence). V gave up 0 bases and J gave up 4 bases, with 14 bases separating them. CDR3: CSARERRLAADTQYF. The CDR3 bases are TGCAGTGCTAGAGAACGCCGCCTAGCAGCAGATACGCAGTATTTT.

The J gene is TRBJ2-2, the V gene TRBV6-5; D call uncertain. The CDR3 sequence is 17 residues long. CDR1 is MNHEY, CDR2 SVGAGI, per germline. V was trimmed by 5 bases and J by 7 bases, leaving 23 bases between them. CDR3 nucleotide sequence: TGTGCCAGCAGTACCAGCGTGGGCTCGAGTCGAGACGGGGAGCTGTTTTTT. This codes for CASSTSVGSSRDGELFF.

This chain links TRBV6-2 or TRBV6-3 with TRBJ2-1; D perhaps matches TRBD1 (5 bases). Trimming took 6 bases from V and 0 from J, leaving 12 bases between them. There are 15 residues in the CDR3. Per the germline V gene, CDR1 is MNHEY and CDR2 is SVGEGT. The CDR3 sequence: CASSPSRGSYNEQFF. Here the CDR3 DNA reads TGTGCCAGCAGCCCTTCTAGGGGCTCCTACAATGAGCAGTTCTTC.

The rearrangement uses TRBV2 and TRBJ2-5; D gene ambiguous. Trimming pared 8 bases from V and 1 base from J, leaving 8 bases between. CDR3 length: 12 residues. Germline V gene lookup returns CDR1 SNHLY and CDR2 FYNNEI. Here the CDR3 reads CASCITQETQYF. For the CDR3, the DNA is TGTGCCAGCTGTATCACCCAAGAGACCCAGTACTTC.

This clonotype came up a few times. This chain's CDR3 is CSARPGSYNSPLHF. For the CDR3, the DNA is TGCAGTGCTAGACCCGGATCCTATAATTCACCCCTCCACTTT. The V call is TRBV20-1, the J call TRBJ1-6; D is ambiguous. The germline V gene has CDR1 DFQATT and CDR2 SNEGSKA (reference sequence). With 2 bases removed from V and 1 base from J, the gap between germline ends came to 6 bases. The CDR3 extends over 14 amino acids.

This clonotype was recorded at least ten times. The V call is TRBV2, the J call TRBJ1-2; 10 bases align to TRBD1. The CDR3 has 14 amino acids. Germline V gene data show CDR1 as SNHLY and CDR2 as FYNNEI. V was clipped by 4 bases and J by 6 bases; unmatched bases: 5. CDR3 nucleotides: TGTGCCAGCAGTGGGGGACAGGGGCCACATGGCTACACCTTC. It codes for CASSGGQGPHGYTF. The whole variable domain, filled in from reference TRBV2 and TRBJ1-2, reads EPEVTQTPSHQVTQMGQEVILRCVPISNHLYFYWYRQILGQKVEFLVSFYNNEISEKSEIFDDQFSVERPDGSNFTLKIRSTKLEDSAMYFCASSGGQGPHGYTFGSGTRLTVV.

The table lists this clonotype with a few counts. The V call is TRBV3-1, the J call TRBJ2-7; the match to TRBD2 covers 7 bases. The J segment lost 5 bases and the V segment lost 3 bases, leaving 10 bases of the junction unmatched. The CDR3 consists of 15 residues. Germline V CDR1 and CDR2: LGHDT, YNNKEL (reference sequence). The CDR3 DNA sequence: TGTGCCAGCAGCCATAGAAGTCCTAGCGGCGACGAGCAGTACTTC. Translated, it gives CASSHRSPSGDEQYF.

This clonotype is a singleton in its sample. The junction shows a germline mismatch at one end, possibly a read error. This chain links TRBV3-1 with TRBJ2-3; D is ambiguous. CDR3 size: 15 residues. CDR1 LGHDT and CDR2 YNNKEL come from the germline V gene (reference sequence). CDR3 loop: CASSSLGGSEDRQYF. The DNA of the CDR3 is TGTGCCAGCAGCTCCCTCGGTGGTTCGGAAGATAGGCAGTATTTT.

The sample holds many counts of this clonotype. The chain links TRBV9 to TRBJ1-6; no clear D. The germline CDR1 and CDR2 sequences are SGDLS and YYNGEE. The CDR3 extends over 15 amino acids. Between the trimmed V and J ends, which lost 4 bases and 9 bases, there was a span of 17 bases. CDR3 in DNA: TGTGCCAGCAGCTCAACGACGATGAGAAGTTCACCCCTCCACTTT. Residues: CASSSTTMRSSPLHF.

This clonotype was observed a handful of times. The V gene is TRBV6-6, the J gene TRBJ2-3; D could derive from TRBD1 or TRBD2 (5 bases each). The germline gives CDR1 MNHNY, CDR2 SVGAGI (reference sequence). CDR3 size: 14 residues. Between the trimmed V and J ends, which lost 7 bases and 4 bases, there was a span of 15 bases. The CDR3 DNA is TGTGCCAGCACCACGCGGGTAGGGGCAGATACGCAGTATTTT. This translates into CASTTRVGADTQYF.

This clonotype was seen a handful of times. One junction end does not reproduce the germline sequence, and a read error may be involved. This rearrangement joins TRBV18 to TRBJ2-5, with TRBD1 matching over 7 bases. Per the germline V gene, CDR1 is KGHSH and CDR2 is LQKENI. The CDR3 is 14 residues long. CDR3 coding DNA: TGTGCCAGCTCCCCACAGGGGCTCCAAGAGACCCAGTACTTC. It translates to CASSPQGLQETQYF.

This clonotype showed up many times. This chain uses TRBV6-5 with TRBJ1-2; D is unclear. This CDR3 region has 12 residues. Per the germline V gene, CDR1 is MNHEY and CDR2 is SVGAGI. Trimming took off 5 bases at V and 4 bases at J, with 8 bases between the two ends. This CDR3 is CASSHGGYGYTF. The CDR3 DNA reads TGTGCCAGCAGTCACGGTGGCTATGGCTACACCTTC.

In its sample, this clonotype was seen a few times. A clone one base away is much larger, so this may be a read error. The chain carries TRBV2 and TRBJ1-2; D not resolved. The CDR3 extends over 12 amino acids. From germline, CDR1 is SNHLY and CDR2 FYNNEI. CDR3 in DNA: TGTGCCAGCAGTCAAGCAAAGTATGGCTACACCTTC. Its protein product is CASSQAKYGYTF.

This clonotype was recorded a few times. This chain connects TRBV21-1 to TRBJ1-1; TRBD1 is taken as the D call from the table, unchecked against the DNA. TRBV21-1 is tagged as a pseudogene. CDR3 size: 10 residues. The CDR3 loop reads CASRTGCAFF. CDR3 sequence (DNA): TGTGCCAGCAGGACAGGGTGTGCTTTCTTT.

Ten or more counts support this clonotype. This sequence joins TRBV6-1 and TRBJ2-7; TRBD2 is a possible D gene (6 bases). Trimming stripped 2 bases from V and 3 bases from J, with 14 bases between. The CDR3 is made up of 15 amino acids. Germline lookup yields CDR1 MNHNS and CDR2 SASEGT. The CDR3 region has the DNA TGTGCCAGCAGTGAACCCGGCGGGGCGCTCTACGAGCAGTACTTC. This translates into CASSEPGGALYEQYF.

This chain connects TRBV6-5 to TRBJ2-1; TRBD1 agrees at 10 bases. The germline CDR1 and CDR2 sequences are MNHEY and SVGAGI. The CDR3 covers 16 residues. The V segment lost 4 bases and the J segment 3 bases; nucleotides outside the gene matches: 6. The CDR3 DNA follows: TGTGCCAGCAGTTCGCTGGGACAGGGGTTCTACAATGAGCAGTTCTTC. It is translated as CASSSLGQGFYNEQFF.

This clonotype showed up many times. V usage is TRBV12-3 or TRBV12-4 and J usage is TRBJ1-3, with unresolved D. Trimming took 2 bases from V and 4 from J, leaving 9 bases between them. The CDR3 length is 14 residues. The CDR3 protein is CASSLRPPGNTIYF. CDR3 bases: TGTGCCAGCAGTTTAAGACCACCCGGAAACACCATATATTTT.

This clonotype has a handful of counts. The chain carries TRBV19 and TRBJ2-6, with 8 bases lining up with TRBD1. The CDR3 totals 16 residues. V lost 9 bases and J lost 4; bases outside the gene matches: 11. CDR1 and CDR2 from the germline V gene are LNHDA and SQIVND (reference sequence). The CDR3 nucleotides read TGTGCCAGCTCGCCTCAGGGGGCAACGGGGGCCAACGTCCTGACTTTC. Amino acids: CASSPQGATGANVLTF.

A few counts support this clonotype. The chain recombines TRBV7-9 with TRBJ2-5; D might be TRBD1 (6 bases). The germline V gene has CDR1 SEHNR and CDR2 FQNEAQ (reference sequence). V was pared by 3 bases and J by 4 bases, with 18 bases between. This CDR3 is built from 16 residues. The CDR3 DNA follows: TGTGCCAGCAGCTTCCCTGGACAGACCCCGGCAGAGACCCAGTACTTC. This encodes CASSFPGQTPAETQYF.

In this sample, this clonotype turned up many times. V is TRBV12-3 or TRBV12-4 and J is TRBJ1-6; TRBD1 matches 7 bases. The CDR3 has 17 amino acids. The trim removed 4 bases at V and 7 bases at J, leaving 13 bases unmatched. The DNA of the CDR3 is TGTGCCAGCAGTTCGTTGGACAGGTTAGGAGGCAATTCACCCCTCCACTTT. Translation: CASSSLDRLGGNSPLHF.

This clonotype was observed a handful of times. The genes are TRBV15 and TRBJ2-2; a possible D gene is TRBD2 (6 bases). Germline V gene data show CDR1 as LNHNV and CDR2 as YYDKDF (reference sequence). V lost 1 base, J lost 6 bases, and 12 bases lay in between. The CDR3 loop spans 15 amino acids. The CDR3 is CATSRGWGEAGELFF. In DNA, the CDR3 is TGTGCCACCAGCAGAGGATGGGGGGAGGCCGGGGAGCTGTTTTTT.